The T cell receptor (beta chain) described here comes from a study of T cell repertoires in cytomegalovirus infection. Study at large: Matching HLA type and CMV infection were both indicated by public TCR beta signatures.

The study, taken as a whole, reports: The ex vivo response was dominated by HLA-C-restricted CMV-specific TCR beta clonotypes. Identification of carriers of CMV plus the relevant HLA was performed using cumulative public TCR beta family frequency.

A few counts support this clonotype. The antigen is unknown. One entry per CDR3 protein results from TCRdb running MiXCR on the reads. The data contain 200,000 to 300,000 distinct CDR3 sequences, over 8% of them singletons. The V end lost 3 bases, the J end lost 8 bases, and 13 bases lay between the germline ends. The CDR3 length is 13 residues. The germline CDR1 and CDR2 sequences are MDHEN and SYDVKM. This clonotype was sampled from a human donor in good health (CMV status not recorded). Some clones in this sample may be carry-over from other donors' samples. The V gene is TRBV28, the J gene TRBJ1-1; tentative D call: TRBD1 (5 bases). The specimen sequenced was PBMCs. The CDR3 region is CASSFIRGREAFF. The DNA for the CDR3 is TGTGCCAGCAGTTTCATCCGGGGCCGAGAAGCTTTCTTT.